What follows are 29 T cell receptor beta chains derived from one specimen sequenced in a study of early stage breast cancer tumors. This table comes from immunoSEQ multiplex PCR, and its TCRdb copy is limited to in-frame clones, with some not included. The sample contains around 28,000 clones, almost 75% of which appear only once. The sequencing sample was made of breast tumor tissue. The receptors come from a person between 30 and 45 years old with breast cancer.

In this sample, this clone turned up once. V gene TRBV5-1 combines with J gene TRBJ2-5, with D perhaps TRBD2 (8 bases). V was shortened by 3 bases and J by 5 bases, with 20 bases between the two germline ends. Germline V gene data show CDR1 as SGHRS and CDR2 as YFSETQ. CDR3 length: 16 amino acids. The CDR3 is CASSSGGTRHGETQYF. The CDR3, as DNA: TGCGCCAGCAGCTCAGGGGGGACTAGACACGGCGAGACCCAGTACTTC. Filled out from reference TRBV5-1 and TRBJ2-5, the complete variable domain reads KAGVTQTPRYLIKTRGQQVTLSCSPISGHRSVSWYQQTPGQGLQFLFEYFSETQRNKGNFPGRFSGRQFSNSRSEMNVSTLELGDSALYLCASSSGGTRHGETQYFGPGTRLLVL.

The CDR3 region is CASSDSRGSPSPLHF. The DNA of the CDR3 is TGTGCCAGCAGTGATTCGAGGGGGTCACCTTCACCCCTCCACTTT. The chain couples TRBV25-1 to TRBJ1-6, with D tentatively TRBD1 (6 bases). The V end lost 3 bases, the J end lost 9 bases, and 15 bases lay between the germline ends. In germline, CDR1 is MGHDK, CDR2 SYGVNS. This CDR3 contains 15 residues.

This clone has more than one count but fewer than ten. DNA of the CDR3: TGTGCCAGCAGTTTACCGGCGTACGAGCAGTACTTC. This codes for CASSLPAYEQYF. The chain combines TRBV28 with TRBJ2-7; D is uncertain. Trimming removed 2 bases from V and 4 bases from J, with 6 bases in between. CDR1 and CDR2 from the germline V gene are MDHEN and SYDVKM. The CDR3 extends over 12 amino acids. The full variable domain, with the rest looked up from reference TRBV28 and TRBJ2-7, is DVKVTQSSRYLVKRTGEKVFLECVQDMDHENMFWYRQDPGLGLRLIYFSYDVKMKEKGDIPEGYSVSREKKERFSLILESASTNQTSMYLCASSLPAYEQYFGPGTRLTVT.

This rearrangement joins TRBV14 to TRBJ2-7; 7 nucleotides line up with TRBD2. The CDR3 consists of 14 residues. V gave up 5 bases and J gave up 5 bases; unmatched junction bases: 9. Germline V gene lookup returns CDR1 SGHDN and CDR2 FVKESK. CDR3 residues: CASSLLGGVHEQYF. The DNA of the CDR3 is TGTGCCAGCAGCTTATTGGGGGGGGTCCACGAGCAGTACTTC.

The rearrangement links TRBV18 to TRBJ2-1; D unresolved. The germline V and J ends were trimmed by 2 bases and 8 bases, with 7 bases remaining between them. Germline CDR1 is KGHSH and CDR2 is LQKENI. The CDR3 is 12 amino acids. The CDR3 reads CASSPTVYEQFF. The CDR3 coding sequence is TGTGCCAGCTCACCAACAGTTTATGAGCAGTTCTTC.

This rearrangement joins TRBV10-1 to TRBJ1-1; D ambiguous. CDR1 is WNHNN and CDR2 is SYGVQD in the germline V gene (reference sequence). Trimming removed 3 bases at V and 1 base at J, with 6 bases between. This CDR3 spans 13 amino acids. The CDR3: CASSDQRNTEAFF. The CDR3 DNA is TGCGCCAGCAGTGATCAGAGGAACACTGAAGCTTTCTTT.

This clone qualifies as medium-sized. CDR3 sequence reads: CASSQDHTGRIGYTF. The CDR3 region has the DNA TGCGCCAGCAGCCAAGATCACACAGGAAGGATCGGCTACACCTTC. The chain carries TRBV4-3 and TRBJ1-2; TRBD1 might be the D (5 bases). Germline V CDR1 and CDR2: LGHNA, YSLEER. The germline V and J ends were trimmed by 0 bases and 8 bases, with 16 bases remaining between them. The CDR3 spans 15 residues.

The rearrangement uses TRBV27 and TRBJ2-1; 9 bases agree with TRBD2. The germline V gene encodes CDR1 MNHEY and CDR2 SMNVEV (reference sequence). The CDR3 sequence is 18 residues long. The V and J ends lost 3 bases and 4 bases, in that order; junction bases with no gene match: 13. CDR3 sequence reads: CASSFDRNLAGGYNEQFF. The CDR3 bases are TGTGCCAGCAGTTTCGACAGGAACCTCGCGGGAGGGTACAATGAGCAGTTCTTC.

V is TRBV19 and J is TRBJ1-5; D not resolved. Germline CDR1 LNHDA, CDR2 SQIVND (reference sequence). V was cut by 7 bases and J by 0 bases, with 16 bases left in between. CDR3 size: 16 residues. The CDR3 DNA sequence: TGTGCCAGTATGTCTGAGGTGGCTTATAGCAATCAGCCCCAGCATTTT. Translated, it gives CASMSEVAYSNQPQHF.

Only a few counts were recorded for this clone. The chain joins TRBV19 to TRBJ2-7; 9 bases are a match to TRBD1. The V and J ends lost 3 bases and 1 base, in that order; junction bases with no gene match: 10. The CDR3 has 17 residues. The germline V gene has CDR1 LNHDA and CDR2 SQIVND (reference sequence). The CDR3 loop reads CASSIGRGTGRSYEQYF. CDR3 coding DNA: TGTGCCAGTAGTATCGGAAGAGGGACAGGGCGGTCCTACGAGCAGTACTTC. The full variable domain, in which reference TRBV19 and TRBJ2-7 provide the parts outside the CDR3, is DGGITQSPKYLFRKEGQNVTLSCEQNLNHDAMYWYRQDPGQGLRLIYYSQIVNDFQKGDIAEGYSVSREKKESFPLTVTSAQKNPTAFYLCASSIGRGTGRSYEQYFGPGTRLTVT.

This clone has more than one count but fewer than ten. The gene calls are TRBV5-8 and TRBJ2-7; tentative D call: TRBD2 (5 bases). The CDR3 consists of 14 residues. V dropped 4 bases and J dropped 5 bases, with 16 bases sitting between them. Germline CDR1 and CDR2: SGHTS and YDEGEE. The CDR3 is CASSPRASSHEQYF. CDR3 bases: TGTGCCAGCAGCCCGAGGGCTAGCAGCCACGAGCAGTACTTC.

The sample holds a few counts of this clone. The chain joins TRBV10-1 to TRBJ1-1; D is uncertain. V gave up 5 bases and J gave up 7 bases, with 8 bases separating them. The CDR3 is 11 residues long. CDR1 WNHNN and CDR2 SYGVQD come from the germline V gene (reference sequence). The CDR3 region has the DNA TGCGCCAGCAGTCGAGGCGATGAAGCTTTCTTT. This gives the protein CASSRGDEAFF.

This clone was seen only once. The genes are TRBV4-2 and TRBJ2-7, with a possible D match to TRBD1 (6 bases). V lost 1 base and J 6 bases, leaving 13 bases between the germline ends. The CDR3 is 14 residues long. CDR1 LGHNA and CDR2 YNFKEQ come from the germline V gene. The CDR3 here is CASSQGRGVREQYF. In nucleotides, the CDR3 is TGTGCCAGCAGCCAAGGCAGGGGTGTACGCGAGCAGTACTTC.

The chain is built from TRBV19 and TRBJ2-3; D might be TRBD2 (7 bases). This CDR3 region has 17 residues. The germline V and J ends were trimmed by 5 bases and 4 bases, with 22 bases remaining between them. The germline gives CDR1 LNHDA, CDR2 SQIVND (reference sequence). CDR3 nucleotide sequence: TGTGCCAGTAGTGGGGGCGGGGGCGAAGAGAAAGCAGATACGCAGTATTTT. It specifies CASSGGGGEEKADTQYF.

The chain employs TRBV28 and TRBJ2-2; D gene unclear. This CDR3 has 15 residues. The germline CDR1 and CDR2 sequences are MDHEN and SYDVKM. V was clipped by 3 bases and J by 1 base, with 9 bases between them. CDR3 sequence reads: CASSFGGWNTGELFF. The DNA of the CDR3 is TGTGCCAGCAGTTTTGGCGGTTGGAACACCGGGGAGCTGTTTTTT.

This clone was counted only a few times. The chain combines TRBV30 with TRBJ1-1; no reliable D call. The CDR3 consists of 11 residues. The germline gives CDR1 GTSNPN, CDR2 SVGIG (reference sequence). V was shortened by 3 bases and J by 4 bases, with 6 bases between the two germline ends. The CDR3, as DNA: TGTGCCTGGAGCCCGGGCACTGAAGCTTTCTTT. This translates into CAWSPGTEAFF.

The rearrangement uses TRBV11-2 and TRBJ2-2; D may be TRBD1 (6 bases). V was trimmed by 7 bases and J by 6 bases, leaving 18 bases between them. The CDR3 totals 15 residues. Germline V lookup: CDR1 SGHAT, CDR2 FQNNGV. This CDR3 is CASTVPQGFAGELFF. The DNA of the CDR3 is TGTGCCAGCACCGTGCCCCAGGGGTTCGCCGGGGAGCTGTTTTTT. The full variable domain, rest sourced from reference TRBV11-2 and TRBJ2-2, is EAGVAQSPRYKIIEKRQSVAFWCNPISGHATLYWYQQILGQGPKLLIQFQNNGVVDDSQLPKDRFSAERLKGVDSTLKIQPAKLEDSAVYLCASTVPQGFAGELFFGEGSRLTVL.

The V call is TRBV18, the J call TRBJ1-1, with no clear D. The CDR3 length is 14 residues. The germline V and J ends were trimmed by 2 bases and 2 bases, with 9 bases remaining between them. The germline CDR1 and CDR2 sequences are KGHSH and LQKENI. The CDR3 is CASSPAERNTEAFF. CDR3 nucleotides: TGTGCCAGCTCACCAGCAGAAAGAAACACTGAAGCTTTCTTT.

V gene TRBV6-5 combines with J gene TRBJ2-7, with a possible D match to TRBD1 (5 bases). There are 14 residues in the CDR3. Trimming pared 6 bases from V and 0 bases from J, leaving 12 bases between. The germline V gene has CDR1 MNHEY and CDR2 SVGAGI. CDR3 protein: CASSSSTVSYEQYF. CDR3 nucleotides: TGTGCCAGCAGCTCCTCGACAGTCTCCTACGAGCAGTACTTC.

The chain has TRBV4-1 and TRBJ2-1; 8 bases are shared with TRBD1. Unmatched junction bases numbered 10, after V lost 4 bases and J lost 5 bases. The CDR3 loop spans 16 amino acids. The germline V gene encodes CDR1 MGHRA and CDR2 YSYEKL. The CDR3 spells CASSPGTGRRDNEQFF. The CDR3 nucleotides are TGCGCCAGCAGCCCCGGGACAGGTCGCAGGGACAATGAGCAGTTCTTC.

The J gene is TRBJ2-1, the V gene TRBV19; 12 bases line up with TRBD2. Germline lookup yields CDR1 LNHDA and CDR2 SQIVND (reference sequence). There are 17 residues in the CDR3. The V and J ends lost 5 bases and 6 bases, in that order; junction bases with no gene match: 11. The CDR3 DNA is TGTGCCAGTAGTCTACCAAACCTAGCGGGAGGGCCCAATGAGCAGTTCTTC. Protein sequence: CASSLPNLAGGPNEQFF.

The chain combines TRBV30 with TRBJ2-2; D call uncertain. The germline V gene has CDR1 GTSNPN and CDR2 SVGIG (reference sequence). With 3 bases removed from V and 4 bases from J, the gap between germline ends came to 9 bases. This CDR3 has 13 residues. The CDR3 sequence: CAWRHFSTGELFF. The CDR3 DNA sequence: TGTGCCTGGAGGCACTTCAGCACCGGGGAGCTGTTTTTT.

V and J are TRBV10-3 and TRBJ2-1, with 10 bases identical to TRBD2. V shed 0 bases, J shed 9 bases, and the junction held 11 bases outside the gene matches. Germline CDR1 is ENHRY and CDR2 is SYGVKD. The CDR3 runs to 17 residues. DNA for the CDR3: TGTGCCATCAGTGAGTCCCAATTCGCTAGCGGGAGAGCTGAGCAGTTCTTC. It translates to CAISESQFASGRAEQFF.

V and J are TRBV18 and TRBJ2-1; 8 bases match TRBD2. The CDR3 extends over 15 amino acids. The germline CDR1 and CDR2 sequences are KGHSH and LQKENI. J was trimmed by 8 bases and V by 6 bases; bases with no gene match: 12. DNA of the CDR3: TGTGCCAGCTCCCCCCGGGGAGCGGGAGAGGATGAGCAGTTCTTC. This encodes CASSPRGAGEDEQFF.

V usage is TRBV5-5 and J usage is TRBJ1-5; TRBD1 is a possible D gene (5 bases). In germline, CDR1 is SGHKS, CDR2 YYEKEE (reference sequence). Trimming removed 0 bases from V and 4 bases from J, with 17 bases in between. This CDR3 contains 17 residues. As DNA, the CDR3 is TGTGCCAGCAGCTTGGGGTTGTCCGGTGGGGCTAATCAGCCCCAGCATTTT. As protein: CASSLGLSGGANQPQHF. Combining the CDR3 with reference TRBV5-5 and TRBJ1-5 gives the whole variable domain DAGVTQSPTHLIKTRGQQVTLRCSPISGHKSVSWYQQVLGQGPQFIFQYYEKEERGRGNFPDRFSARQFPNYSSELNVNALLLGDSALYLCASSLGLSGGANQPQHFGDGTRLSIL.

This chain links TRBV4-3 with TRBJ2-5; D is possibly TRBD1 or TRBD2 (6 bases each). Deletions cut 0 bases from V and 5 bases from J, with 16 bases between. The CDR3 runs to 16 residues. Germline CDR1 LGHNA, CDR2 YSLEER. The CDR3 DNA sequence: TGCGCCAGCAGCCAAGATCTGGGGGGCAACGGCGAGACCCAGTACTTC. It yields the protein CASSQDLGGNGETQYF.

The rearrangement uses TRBV5-8 and TRBJ1-1; D not resolved. Trimming shortened V by 4 bases and J by 11 bases, and 12 bases separated the two germline ends. Germline CDR1 is SGHTS and CDR2 is YDEGEE. This CDR3 has 11 residues. The CDR3 protein is CASSPRIWAFF. The CDR3 DNA sequence: TGTGCCAGCAGCCCCAGAATCTGGGCTTTCTTT.

The chain recombines TRBV27 with TRBJ1-5; the match to TRBD1 covers 7 bases. The CDR3 contains 17 residues. The V segment lost 6 bases and the J segment 8 bases; nucleotides outside the gene matches: 19. Germline V gene lookup returns CDR1 MNHEY and CDR2 SMNVEV (reference sequence). The CDR3 region is CASSMTPGQLIFKPQHF. The CDR3 region has the DNA TGTGCCAGCAGCATGACCCCGGGACAGCTTATTTTTAAGCCCCAGCATTTT.

This clone has only one observation. This chain connects TRBV6-1 to TRBJ2-3; 8 bases are a match to TRBD2. CDR3 length: 15 amino acids. The J segment lost 4 bases and the V segment lost 5 bases, leaving 8 bases of the junction unmatched. Germline values: CDR1 MNHNS, CDR2 SASEGT. CDR3 sequence: CASSISGRGADTQYF. The CDR3 nucleotides read TGTGCCAGCAGTATAAGCGGGAGAGGGGCAGATACGCAGTATTTT.